This TCR beta chain was captured in a study of blood T cell repertoires in COVID-19. As handled by the study authors: For nucleated cells, counts were estimated from reference gene primer amplification. The data were produced by immunoSEQ multiplex PCR, yet TCRdb's version contains in-frame clones alone and is incomplete. The V and J calls and clone size are taken from that table; D and trimming were inferred from the DNA. Of 200,000 to 250,000 clones in the sample, roughly four fifths were seen once. This clone occurred once. Germline V gives CDR1 LNHNV, CDR2 YYDKDF (reference sequence). This CDR3 is 15 amino acids long. V was shortened by 0 bases and J by 1 base, with 6 bases between the two germline ends.

The sequence came from a woman aged 80 or over with COVID-19, enrolled during active disease. The sequenced sample was peripheral blood. The chain couples TRBV15 to TRBJ2-2, with D perhaps TRBD2 (5 bases). CDR3 in DNA: TGTGCCACCAGCAGAGAGAGGGTGAACACCGGGGAGCTGTTTTTT. Its translation: CATSRERVNTGELFF. The full variable domain, completed using reference TRBV15 and TRBJ2-2, is DAMVIQNPRYQVTQFGKPVTLSCSQTLNHNVMYWYQQKSSQAPKLLFHYYDKDFNNEADTPDNFQSRRPNTSFCFLDIRSPGLGDTAMYLCATSRERVNTGELFFGEGSRLTVL.